These T cell receptor beta chains were read from a single sample in a study of shared clonotypes between healthy human individuals. This table comes from immunoSEQ multiplex PCR, and its TCRdb copy is limited to in-frame clones, with some not included. The sample carries some 790,000 clones, roughly 72% recorded once. Sequencing used memory CD4+ T cells sorted from blood. These receptors were taken from a woman aged 25 to 45 in good health. The CDR3 runs from the conserved cysteine through the conserved F or W. The D gene is left open where the match is weak. Clone size is not always given. Where it is, it says once, few, many or a class for expanded clones.

d_call: NA; v_call: TRBV7-6; j_call: TRBJ2-7; clone_size: NA; cdr3_aa: CASSLNEGYEQYF; cdr3_nt: TGTGCCAGCAGCTTAAACGAGGGCTACGAGCAGTACTTC
d_call: NA; v_call: TRBV7-2; j_call: TRBJ1-3; clone_size: once; cdr3_aa: CASSLAPRTLASGGNTIYF; cdr3_nt: TGTGCCAGCAGCTTAGCCCCTAGGACCCTAGCGTCCGGAGGAAACACCATATATTTT
d_call: TRBD1; v_call: TRBV6-6; j_call: TRBJ1-1; clone_size: NA; cdr3_aa: CASSTQQGYTEAFF; cdr3_nt: TGTGCCAGCAGTACCCAACAGGGGTACACTGAAGCTTTCTTT
d_call: NA; v_call: TRBV5-5; j_call: TRBJ1-3; clone_size: NA; cdr3_aa: CASSRDGVSGNTIYF; cdr3_nt: TGTGCCAGCAGCAGGGACGGCGTCTCTGGAAACACCATATATTTT
d_call: NA; v_call: TRBV28; j_call: TRBJ2-7; clone_size: NA; cdr3_aa: CASSLRVHEQYF; cdr3_nt: TGTGCCAGCAGTTTGAGGGTCCACGAGCAGTACTTC
d_call: TRBD1; v_call: TRBV6-5; j_call: TRBJ2-7; clone_size: NA; cdr3_aa: CASRRTGLSSYEQYF; cdr3_nt: TGTGCCAGCAGGAGGACAGGGCTTAGCTCCTACGAGCAGTACTTC
d_call: TRBD2; v_call: TRBV27; j_call: TRBJ2-1; clone_size: NA; cdr3_aa: CASSFGLAGKSEQFF; cdr3_nt: TGTGCCAGCAGTTTCGGACTAGCGGGAAAGTCCGAGCAGTTCTTC
d_call: TRBD2; v_call: TRBV7-6; j_call: TRBJ2-3; clone_size: NA; cdr3_aa: CASSLALGGATQYF; cdr3_nt: TGTGCCAGCAGCTTAGCTTTGGGAGGGGCTACGCAGTATTTT
d_call: TRBD2; v_call: TRBV19; j_call: TRBJ2-1; clone_size: NA; cdr3_aa: CASSIDLTGYGTSGYNEQFF; cdr3_nt: TGTGCCAGTAGTATAGACCTAACAGGGTACGGGACTAGCGGCTACAATGAGCAGTTCTTC
d_call: TRBD2; v_call: TRBV18; j_call: TRBJ2-2; clone_size: NA; cdr3_aa: CASSPRPSGTPGELFF; cdr3_nt: TGTGCCAGCTCACCACGGCCTAGCGGGACCCCCGGGGAGCTGTTTTTT
d_call: NA; v_call: TRBV11-2; j_call: TRBJ2-2; clone_size: few; cdr3_aa: CASSFDLTGELFF; cdr3_nt: TGTGCCAGCAGCTTTGATCTCACCGGGGAGCTGTTTTTT
d_call: TRBD1; v_call: TRBV19; j_call: TRBJ1-3; clone_size: few; cdr3_aa: CASSIRTGLDTIYF; cdr3_nt: TGTGCCAGTAGTATCCGGACAGGGTTGGACACCATATATTTT
d_call: NA; v_call: TRBV2; j_call: TRBJ2-2; clone_size: few; cdr3_aa: CASKLIEANTGELFF; cdr3_nt: TGTGCCAGCAAACTGATAGAGGCGAACACCGGGGAGCTGTTTTTT
d_call: TRBD2; v_call: TRBV10-3; j_call: TRBJ2-5; clone_size: NA; cdr3_aa: CAISRAGSQETQYF; cdr3_nt: TGTGCCATCAGTCGAGCGGGGTCTCAAGAGACCCAGTACTTC
d_call: TRBD2; v_call: TRBV4-2; j_call: TRBJ2-1; clone_size: once; cdr3_aa: CASSQDLNGRAEQFF; cdr3_nt: TGTGCCAGCAGCCAAGATCTTAATGGGAGGGCTGAGCAGTTCTTC
d_call: NA; v_call: TRBV27; j_call: TRBJ1-1; clone_size: NA; cdr3_aa: CASRLQGPHEAFF; cdr3_nt: TGTGCCAGCAGGCTACAGGGCCCCCATGAAGCTTTCTTT
d_call: TRBD1; v_call: TRBV18; j_call: TRBJ2-7; clone_size: NA; cdr3_aa: CASSPYAGTVGYEQYF; cdr3_nt: TGTGCCAGCTCACCGTATGCCGGGACAGTTGGGTACGAGCAGTACTTC
d_call: NA; v_call: TRBV6-6; j_call: TRBJ2-2; clone_size: few; cdr3_aa: CASRVTGTNRGGELFF; cdr3_nt: TGTGCCAGCAGAGTGACCGGGACTAACAGGGGAGGGGAGCTGTTTTTT
d_call: NA; v_call: TRBV18; j_call: TRBJ2-7; clone_size: NA; cdr3_aa: CASSPQVPAYEQYF; cdr3_nt: TGTGCCAGCTCACCGCAAGTCCCGGCCTACGAGCAGTACTTC
d_call: NA; v_call: TRBV14; j_call: TRBJ2-2; clone_size: NA; cdr3_aa: CASSLRRDFTGELFF; cdr3_nt: TGTGCCAGCAGCCTACGCCGGGACTTCACCGGGGAGCTGTTTTTT
d_call: TRBD1; v_call: TRBV5-1; j_call: TRBJ1-2; clone_size: NA; cdr3_aa: CASRPGTDYGYTF; cdr3_nt: TGCGCCAGCCGTCCCGGGACAGACTATGGCTACACCTTC
d_call: NA; v_call: TRBV7-3; j_call: TRBJ2-6; clone_size: many; cdr3_aa: CASSLRPSTGWFPGANVLTF; cdr3_nt: TGTGCCAGCAGCTTAAGGCCGTCCACAGGGTGGTTCCCTGGGGCCAACGTCCTGACTTTC
d_call: NA; v_call: TRBV6-5; j_call: TRBJ1-1; clone_size: NA; cdr3_aa: CASSYRQSTEAFF; cdr3_nt: TGTGCCAGCAGTTACCGACAGAGCACTGAAGCTTTCTTT
d_call: TRBD1; v_call: TRBV15; j_call: TRBJ1-2; clone_size: few; cdr3_aa: CATRPGQSYGYTF; cdr3_nt: TGTGCCACCAGACCGGGACAGAGCTATGGCTACACCTTC
d_call: NA; v_call: TRBV11-2; j_call: TRBJ2-2; clone_size: NA; cdr3_aa: CASSPLVGGTGELFF; cdr3_nt: TGTGCCAGCAGCCCCTTAGTGGGCGGCACCGGGGAGCTGTTTTTT
d_call: NA; v_call: TRBV28; j_call: TRBJ1-1; clone_size: NA; cdr3_aa: CASLFRQGWGTEAFF; cdr3_nt: TGTGCCAGCCTATTTCGTCAGGGGTGGGGGACTGAAGCTTTCTTT
d_call: TRBD1; v_call: TRBV6-6; j_call: TRBJ2-7; clone_size: NA; cdr3_aa: CASSSGQGAYEQYF; cdr3_nt: TGTGCCAGCAGTTCCGGACAGGGGGCTTACGAGCAGTACTTC
d_call: NA; v_call: TRBV28; j_call: TRBJ2-1; clone_size: few; cdr3_aa: CASFSQDEQFF; cdr3_nt: TGTGCCAGTTTTAGCCAGGATGAGCAGTTCTTC
d_call: NA; v_call: TRBV13; j_call: TRBJ1-1; clone_size: NA; cdr3_aa: CASSFYGGAENTEAFF; cdr3_nt: TGTGCCAGCAGCTTTTACGGGGGGGCGGAGAACACTGAAGCTTTCTTT
d_call: NA; v_call: TRBV28; j_call: TRBJ1-2; clone_size: once; cdr3_aa: CASTLTARTPLGGYTF; cdr3_nt: TGTGCCAGCACCCTCACCGCCCGGACCCCCCTCGGGGGCTACACCTTC
d_call: NA; v_call: TRBV5-1; j_call: TRBJ2-3; clone_size: once; cdr3_aa: CASSPQGGALGADTQYF; cdr3_nt: TGCGCCAGCAGCCCTCAGGGGGGGGCTTTAGGGGCAGATACGCAGTATTTT
d_call: TRBD2; v_call: TRBV29-1; j_call: TRBJ2-5; clone_size: NA; cdr3_aa: CSVASSGQETQYF; cdr3_nt: TGCAGCGTTGCCTCTAGCGGCCAAGAGACCCAGTACTTC
d_call: TRBD1; v_call: TRBV5-1; j_call: TRBJ1-4; clone_size: once; cdr3_aa: CASSKTGSAVNEKLFF; cdr3_nt: TGCGCCAGCAGTAAGACAGGGAGTGCAGTTAATGAAAAACTGTTTTTT
d_call: TRBD2; v_call: TRBV6-1; j_call: TRBJ2-1; clone_size: NA; cdr3_aa: CASATSGRQNEQFF; cdr3_nt: TGTGCCAGCGCTACTAGCGGGAGACAGAATGAGCAGTTCTTC
d_call: NA; v_call: TRBV7-2; j_call: TRBJ2-5; clone_size: NA; cdr3_aa: CASSRGRQRETQYF; cdr3_nt: TGTGCCAGCAGCAGAGGACGTCAGAGGGAGACCCAGTACTTC
d_call: NA; v_call: TRBV5-1; j_call: TRBJ2-1; clone_size: NA; cdr3_aa: CASSWTPRSYNEQFF; cdr3_nt: TGCGCCAGCAGCTGGACTCCCCGCTCCTACAATGAGCAGTTCTTC
d_call: NA; v_call: TRBV11-2; j_call: TRBJ2-2; clone_size: NA; cdr3_aa: CASSLESLGVGELFF; cdr3_nt: TGTGCCAGCAGCTTAGAATCTCTTGGGGTCGGGGAGCTGTTTTTT
d_call: TRBD2; v_call: TRBV18; j_call: TRBJ2-2; clone_size: NA; cdr3_aa: CASSELAPVDTGELFF; cdr3_nt: TGTGCCAGCTCAGAACTAGCGCCGGTCGACACCGGGGAGCTGTTTTTT
d_call: NA; v_call: TRBV12-2; j_call: TRBJ2-7; clone_size: NA; cdr3_aa: CASRLVRDRERALYEQYF; cdr3_nt: TGTGCAAGTCGCTTAGTACGGGACAGGGAGAGGGCTCTCTACGAGCAGTACTTC
d_call: TRBD1; v_call: TRBV15; j_call: TRBJ1-4; clone_size: NA; cdr3_aa: CATSSGYVGTGGIWTNEKLFF; cdr3_nt: TGTGCCACCAGCTCAGGATACGTTGGAACAGGGGGCATTTGGACTAATGAAAAACTGTTTTTT
d_call: NA; v_call: TRBV7-3; j_call: TRBJ1-5; clone_size: NA; cdr3_aa: CASSSSREDQPQHF; cdr3_nt: TGTGCCAGCAGCTCTTCTCGAGAAGATCAGCCCCAGCATTTT
d_call: TRBD2; v_call: TRBV5-1; j_call: TRBJ2-5; clone_size: NA; cdr3_aa: CASSLSRGGETQYF; cdr3_nt: TGCGCCAGCAGCTTGAGTCGCGGGGGAGAGACCCAGTACTTC
d_call: NA; v_call: TRBV7-2; j_call: TRBJ2-1; clone_size: NA; cdr3_aa: CASSLGGGFYNEQFF; cdr3_nt: TGTGCCAGCAGCTTAGGAGGCGGCTTCTACAATGAGCAGTTCTTC
d_call: NA; v_call: TRBV13; j_call: TRBJ2-5; clone_size: NA; cdr3_aa: CASRWREETQYF; cdr3_nt: TGTGCCAGCAGATGGAGAGAAGAGACCCAGTACTTC
d_call: NA; v_call: TRBV6-6; j_call: TRBJ1-3; clone_size: few; cdr3_aa: CASSYSGNTIYF; cdr3_nt: TGTGCCAGCAGTTATTCTGGAAACACCATATATTTT
d_call: TRBD2; v_call: TRBV5-1; j_call: TRBJ2-3; clone_size: once; cdr3_aa: CASSPGLAVSTDTQYF; cdr3_nt: TGCGCCAGCAGCCCTGGACTAGCGGTTAGCACAGATACGCAGTATTTT
d_call: TRBD1; v_call: TRBV7-4; j_call: TRBJ1-2; clone_size: NA; cdr3_aa: CASSLSDRGQGDGYTF; cdr3_nt: TGTGCCAGCAGCTTATCGGACCGGGGACAGGGGGATGGCTACACCTTC
d_call: NA; v_call: TRBV29-1; j_call: TRBJ2-6; clone_size: NA; cdr3_aa: CSVSTGGFSGANVLTF; cdr3_nt: TGCAGCGTCTCTACTGGCGGGTTCTCTGGGGCCAACGTCCTGACTTTC
d_call: NA; v_call: TRBV5-7; j_call: TRBJ1-5; clone_size: NA; cdr3_aa: CASSRNQPQHF; cdr3_nt: TGTGCCAGCTCGAGGAATCAGCCCCAGCATTTT
d_call: NA; v_call: TRBV6-1; j_call: TRBJ1-3; clone_size: NA; cdr3_aa: CASTRGGSGNTIYF; cdr3_nt: TGTGCCAGCACGCGCGGAGGCTCTGGAAACACCATATATTTT
d_call: NA; v_call: TRBV2; j_call: TRBJ2-3; clone_size: NA; cdr3_aa: CASSGTAESTDTQYF; cdr3_nt: TGTGCCAGCAGTGGGACAGCCGAGAGCACAGATACGCAGTATTTT
d_call: NA; v_call: TRBV11-2; j_call: TRBJ2-7; clone_size: NA; cdr3_aa: CASSLAANEQYF; cdr3_nt: TGTGCCAGCAGCTTGGCCGCCAACGAGCAGTACTTC
d_call: NA; v_call: TRBV5-1; j_call: TRBJ2-7; clone_size: NA; cdr3_aa: CASSLDVGRNYEQYF; cdr3_nt: TGCGCCAGCAGCTTGGATGTCGGGCGGAACTACGAGCAGTACTTC
d_call: TRBD2; v_call: TRBV13; j_call: TRBJ2-3; clone_size: NA; cdr3_aa: CASSLKLAGVTDTQYF; cdr3_nt: TGTGCCAGCAGCTTAAAACTAGCGGGAGTGACAGATACGCAGTATTTT